This entry lists 8 T cell receptor beta chains sequenced from one sample in a study of metastatic and nonmetastatic thyroid tumors. Via MiXCR, TCRdb re-called the PCR reads. Counted here are around 12,000 clones, approximately 33% occurring once; the ten biggest clones make up roughly 14%. Every patient was untreated before thyroid surgery. The sample taken for sequencing was tumor tissue. These receptor sequences come from a male donor with papillary thyroid cancer or a benign thyroid nodule (not recorded which). Some clones in this sample may be carry-over from other donors' samples.

There are many counts of this clone. The chain couples TRBV30 to TRBJ1-1, with D maybe TRBD1 (6 bases). The CDR3 has 12 residues. CDR1 and CDR2 from the germline V gene are GTSNPN and SVGIG (reference sequence). V lost 5 bases and J 9 bases, leaving 16 bases between the germline ends. This CDR3 reads CAWGGPGAKAFF. CDR3 in DNA: TGTGCCTGGGGGGGCCCAGGGGCAAAAGCTTTCTTT.

This clone was picked up many times. This chain links TRBV5-1 with TRBJ2-5, with D hard to call. Germline V lookup: CDR1 SGHRS, CDR2 YFSETQ. Trimming took 1 base from V and 5 from J, leaving 9 bases between them. The CDR3 extends over 13 amino acids. CDR3 bases: TGCGCCAGCAGCTTGTTGGGTAGGGAGACCCAGTACTTC. Translating it yields CASSLLGRETQYF.

This clone was found many times. This chain connects TRBV2 to TRBJ2-2, with D unresolved. CDR1 SNHLY and CDR2 FYNNEI come from the germline V gene. This CDR3 is built from 16 residues. Deletions cut 4 bases from V and 0 bases from J, with 12 bases between. CDR3 region: CASSGRIPSNTGELFF. DNA of the CDR3: TGTGCCAGCAGTGGCCGGATCCCTTCGAACACCGGGGAGCTGTTTTTT.

In regard to this clone: Likely a read error: the CDR3 ends without its conserved phenylalanine or tryptophan. The DNA is omitted, as the CDR3 cannot be located on it reliably, and the CDR3 follows TCRdb's listing. The chain's CDR3 is CASSSGQGGETQNY. The V call is TRBV5-1, the J call TRBJ2-5; TRBD1 is the table's D call, not checked against the DNA. From its first to its last residue, the CDR3 has 14 amino acids. CDR1 is SGHRS and CDR2 is YFSETQ in the germline V gene.

Only a few counts were recorded for this clone. A much larger clone lies one base from this, so it may be a read error. This chain links TRBV5-6 with TRBJ2-4; no clear D gene. This CDR3 region has 13 residues. V was cut by 6 bases and J by 9 bases, with 16 bases left in between. Germline V gives CDR1 SGHDT, CDR2 YYEEEE. In nucleotides, the CDR3 is TGTGCCAGCATCGTACACATCCGGGCCATTCAGTACTTC. Amino acid sequence: CASIVHIRAIQYF.

The chain links TRBV20-1 to TRBJ2-1, with 12 bases lining up with TRBD2. The germline CDR1 and CDR2 sequences are DFQATT and SNEGSKA (reference sequence). V shed 5 bases and J 6 bases; nucleotides not matched to a gene: 17. This CDR3 comprises 18 residues. CDR3 in amino acids: CSAPGPSSTSGGLNEQFF. In DNA form, the CDR3 reads TGCAGTGCTCCGGGACCCTCGTCGACTAGCGGGGGACTCAATGAGCAGTTCTTC.

Within the sample, this clone is medium-sized. The CDR3 sequence: CASSLGPGGGDEQFF. DNA of the CDR3: TGTGCCAGCAGCTTGGGCCCCGGGGGCGGGGATGAGCAGTTCTTC. V and J are TRBV5-5 and TRBJ2-1, with D perhaps matching TRBD1 or TRBD2 (6 bases each). The CDR3 is 15 residues long. Germline V gene lookup returns CDR1 SGHKS and CDR2 YYEKEE (reference sequence). V lost 0 bases, J lost 8 bases, and 15 bases lay in between.

This clone was detected only a few times. Mismatch with germline at one junction end may stem from a read error. This sequence joins TRBV11-2 and TRBJ1-3; D ambiguous. The germline V gene has CDR1 SGHAT and CDR2 FQNNGV. The CDR3 covers 16 residues. CDR3 nucleotide sequence: TGTGCCAGCAGCTTAGAGGTGGGCTTCTCTGTAAACACCATATATTTT. It specifies CASSLEVGFSVNTIYF.